The rows below give T cell receptor beta chains drawn from one sample of a study of a mutant IDH1 vaccine in newly diagnosed glioma. TCRdb keeps only in-frame clones here, not all; method: immunoSEQ multiplex PCR. The repertoire consists of about 66,000 clones, with around 86% occurring once and the leading ten covering around 3%. Here the sequenced sample was PBMCs, taken from a glioma patient treated with radiotherapy, temozolomide or both. Receptor source: a man aged 25 to 40 with glioma. Each CDR3 is given with its conserved first and last residue. The order of the fields is CDR3 protein, CDR3 DNA, clone size, J gene, D gene, V gene. A D gene is named only where the DNA matches it firmly. Clone size is stated in some rows and not others, as once, few, many or a class when expanded.

CATSMTGGVNTEAFF | TGTGCCACCAGCATGACAGGGGGCGTGAACACTGAAGCTTTCTTT | - | TRBJ1-1 | TRBD1 | TRBV15
CASSLVLRIRDPGNTIYF | TGTGCCAGCAGCTTAGTTCTTCGGATCCGGGACCCTGGAAACACCATATATTTT | - | TRBJ1-3 | - | TRBV7-2
CASSSGTGTGELFF | TGTGCCAGCAGTTCCGGGACAGGGACCGGGGAGCTGTTTTTT | - | TRBJ2-2 | TRBD1 | TRBV28
CASSMRILGTSIETQYF | TGTGCCAGTAGTATGAGGATTCTGGGAACTAGCATTGAGACCCAGTACTTC | - | TRBJ2-5 | - | TRBV19
CASSLVQGQKTQYF | TGTGCCAGCAGCTTAGTTCAGGGACAGAAGACCCAGTACTTC | once | TRBJ2-5 | TRBD1 | TRBV7-8
CAIMGSSSTDTQYF | TGTGCCATCATGGGGTCTTCTAGCACAGATACGCAGTATTTT | - | TRBJ2-3 | - | TRBV10-3
CASSLIVNTEAFF | TGTGCCAGCAGTTTAATTGTGAACACTGAAGCTTTCTTT | - | TRBJ1-1 | - | TRBV28
CASSRTGLEAFF | TGCGCCAGCAGCCGGACAGGGCTTGAAGCTTTCTTT | - | TRBJ1-1 | TRBD1 | TRBV5-1
CSASGLGVWEKLFF | TGCAGCGCCTCGGGACTTGGGGTGTGGGAAAAACTGTTTTTT | - | TRBJ1-4 | - | TRBV29-1
CAISDPGTGVTEAFF | TGTGCCATCAGCGATCCCGGGACAGGGGTGACTGAAGCTTTCTTT | once | TRBJ1-1 | TRBD1 | TRBV6-5
CASSLRGYNEKLFF | TGTGCCAGCAGCCTCAGGGGGTATAATGAAAAACTGTTTTTT | - | TRBJ1-4 | TRBD1 | TRBV5-6
CASSLVPGGLYSNQPQHF | TGCGCCAGCAGCTTGGTTCCAGGGGGCCTATATAGCAATCAGCCCCAGCATTTT | - | TRBJ1-5 | TRBD1 | TRBV5-1
CASSRGMGEQYF | TGTGCCAGCAGCCGGGGGATGGGGGAGCAGTACTTC | - | TRBJ2-7 | - | TRBV28
CASSPLSEQYF | TGTGCCAGCAGCCCACTAAGCGAGCAGTACTTC | - | TRBJ2-7 | - | TRBV11-2
CASSGELGGGAKNIQYF | TGTGCCAGCAGTGGGGAGCTGGGCGGGGGAGCCAAAAACATTCAGTACTTC | - | TRBJ2-4 | TRBD2 | TRBV2
CASSQVQNTGELFF | TGCGCCAGCAGCCAAGTTCAGAACACCGGGGAGCTGTTTTTT | - | TRBJ2-2 | - | TRBV4-1
CASSENAQNEQFF | TGTGCCAGCAGTGAAAACGCCCAAAATGAGCAGTTCTTC | - | TRBJ2-1 | - | TRBV25-1
CSVARGRGQPQHF | TGCAGCGTGGCGCGGGGGAGAGGTCAGCCCCAGCATTTT | few | TRBJ1-5 | - | TRBV29-1
CASGPFGALMSTGELFF | TGTGCCAGTGGACCCTTTGGGGCCCTGATGAGCACCGGGGAGCTGTTTTTT | - | TRBJ2-2 | - | TRBV28
CASSLGGTGFTDTQYF | TGTGCCAGCAGCTTGGGAGGGACAGGTTTCACAGATACGCAGTATTTT | - | TRBJ2-3 | TRBD1 | TRBV5-4
CASSLSLGYYGYTF | TGTGCCAGCAGCTTAAGTTTAGGGTACTATGGCTACACCTTC | - | TRBJ1-2 | - | TRBV13
CASSYIARLPWAFF | TGTGCCAGCAGTTACATAGCCCGGCTGCCTTGGGCTTTCTTT | - | TRBJ1-1 | - | TRBV6-6